Given below is one TCR beta chain in context. The antigen remains undetermined. This table comes from immunoSEQ multiplex PCR, and its TCRdb copy is limited to in-frame clones, with some not included. The sample gives more than 6,000 clones, around 82% of which show up once; about 3% is in the top ten. The data stem from a study of neoadjuvant anti-PD-1 for oral cavity cancer. The wider study: Non-progressing patients received a fourth nivolumab dose near day 43, then surgery on days 50-56. Study-level points and caveats: TCR analyses covered only a few patients per response group.

The sample consisted of PBMCs, taken before nivolumab (anti-PD-1) treatment. The receptor's source is a person aged 40 to 85 with oral cavity squamous cell carcinoma.

The CDR3 is CASSLGGFYNEQFF. The CDR3 DNA is TGTGCCAGCAGCTTAGGGGGGTTCTACAATGAGCAGTTCTTC. J is TRBJ2-1 and V is TRBV11-3; D assignment may be TRBD1 or TRBD2 (5 bases each). Germline assignment: CDR1 SGHNT and CDR2 YENEEA. Deletions cut 1 base from V and 3 bases from J, with 7 bases between. The CDR3 covers 14 residues.